This T cell receptor (beta chain) is drawn from a study of shared clonotypes between healthy human individuals (dated by TCRdb to 2019 to 2021). As for the study more broadly: A few men and a couple of women, aged 18 to 49 years, made up the cohort. For each donor, CD4 naive and CD4 memory were each given three plates, CD8 naive was given two plates, and CD8 memory was given one plate. The study deeply sequenced blood TCR repertoires of five healthy adults to estimate repertoire size and the extent of clonotype sharing between individuals. To increase sequencing depth and limit assay-specific biases, different laboratories used diverse techniques to prepare libraries and sequence TCR repertoires. Per donor, leukapheresis produced somewhere between about 0.8 and 9 billion PBMCs. Beyond this particular receptor, the publication reports: Compared with non-shared clonotypes, the clonotypes found in all four sorted-subset donors had higher generation probabilities. Incomplete sequencing was indicated by rarefaction of sorted-subset datasets, despite the large sequencing depth. Sharing across four donors was observed for approximately 5% of naive CD4, under 4% of naive CD8, 2.3% of memory CD4, and about 0.4% of memory CD8 clonotypes. Naive subsets generally had larger estimated clonotype richness than memory subsets did. Based on pairwise subsampling, the degree of clonotype sharing among donors was expected to be affected by sequencing depth. Because the study included only a small number of donors, the genetic and exposure-history diversity represented was limited. Sampling was limited to blood, and TCR repertoires in tissue likely differ from TCR repertoires in blood.

Reading from cysteine to phenylalanine, the CDR3 counts 13 amino acids. Only CDR3 DNA remains: 39 bases, in frame from the first base. Sequences MNHEY (CDR1) and SVGAGI (CDR2) are obtained from the germline V gene. A distance of 12 bases separates the germline ends of V and J, which lose 7 bases and 3 bases respectively. Healthy HIV-negative adults with no recently reported acute infections or vaccinations were included as donors. Only Caucasian adults living in Nashville, Tennessee, USA were represented among the donors. CD4+ T cells were enriched by magnetic negative selection; naive cells were then positively selected on CD45RA, and the negative fraction formed the memory subset. Blood was collected by leukapheresis, and PBMCs were isolated by Ficoll-Histopaque density gradient centrifugation and then cryopreserved in liquid nitrogen vapor phase. Analytical flow cytometry was used to check the purity and quantity of each magnetically sorted T cell population. Genomic DNA was isolated from every sorted fraction and measured by UV absorbance on a Nanodrop 2000c.

Using the deep immunoSEQ assay, multiplex PCR amplified TCR CDR3 regions from genomic DNA. Genomic DNA extracted from each cell subset was distributed evenly over all wells of several immunoSEQ 96-well plates, and each plate served as one replicate. Each replicate PCR for sorted subsets received approximately 200 ng genomic DNA, equal to about 30,000 T cell genomes. The purified libraries were quantified using a Qubit 3.0 fluorometer, sized with a Bioanalyzer 2100, and then quantified again using the KAPA Library Quantification kit. Every immunoSEQ 96-well plate was sequenced on a separate single-read 150-cycle Illumina NextSeq 550 flow cell. On the authors' methods: The immunoSEQ output contained only junctional sequences without quality scores, so filtering could not match that applied to full-length reads. To assign V/J genes and CDR3, sequences were annotated against IMGT germline references using PyIR, a Python wrapper for IgBLAST v1.9. Reads with weak V/J assignments (E-value above 1e-6), missing CDR3, stop codons, out-of-frame junctions, or ambiguous translated residues were removed. V3J clonotypes were defined by identical inferred V gene, J gene, and CDR3 amino acid sequence. To compute the percentage overlap between repertoires, the number of shared unique clonotypes was divided by the size of the smaller repertoire. Repertoire richness was assessed with RTK rarefaction, the Chao1 estimator, and Recon v2.1 estimates of unobserved clonotypes. Generation probabilities were computed with OLGA for all TCRbeta clonotypes obtained by the gDNA method from several donors. TCRdb obtained this table from immuneACCESS and retained in-frame rearrangements with V and J assigned. These tables miss some clones; where compared with another copy, unresolved V genes account for less than half of the shortfall, and the remainder is unexplained. From that table come the V and J calls and clone size; the DNA was used to work out D and trimming. The sample includes around 1.1 million clones, with around 78% observed a single time. More than 0.55% of the sample is held by the ten biggest clonotypes.

With regard to this clone: The target of this receptor is not known. No clone much larger than this one lies a single base away; base qualities are absent.

This receptor was taken from a man younger than 35 in good health. Some clones in this sample may be carry-over from other donors' samples. The rearranged segments are TRBV6-5 and TRBJ1-1; the D gene lacks a confident call. Sequencing input: memory CD4+ T cells from PBMCs. What this sample's cell subset or site label stands for: CD45RA-negative fraction. The CDR3 region reads CASTEDGYTEAFF. The DNA is as follows: TGTGCCAGCACCGAGGACGGATACACTGAAGCTTTCTTT.